The source of this T cell receptor (beta chain) is a study of T cell responses to AZD1222 COVID-19 vaccine. Whole-study findings and limits: Spike-specific TCR breadth and depth went up after people got two AZD1222 doses. Scientists sampled the repertoires only once the peak T cell response had passed.

Details on this clone: Its antigen is as yet unknown.

V gave up 3 bases and J gave up 2 bases, with 5 bases separating them. The CDR3 sequence is 12 residues long. The germline gives CDR1 WNHNN, CDR2 SYGVQD (reference sequence). Repertoires were generated with immunoSEQ multiplex PCR, while TCRdb's copy carries only in-frame clones and drops some. The sample lists 100,000 to 150,000 clones, around 86% occurring once. The source is an adult in good health. The chain couples TRBV10-1 to TRBJ2-7, with D hard to call. Sequencing used peripheral blood, obtained on day 0 of AZD1222 vaccination. The CDR3 loop reads CASSDSAYEQYF. DNA of the CDR3: TGCGCCAGCAGTGATTCGGCCTACGAGCAGTACTTC.